This entry describes one TCR beta chain. Its antigen is currently unknown. The data stem from a study of T cells in localized non-small cell lung cancer. General study results and limits: Longer overall survival accompanied higher blood T cell density. Owing to sequencing of a solitary tumor region, heterogeneity cannot be discounted. Adjacent lung was found to contain a median about 60 of the top 100 tumor clones. T cell clonality was highest in uninvolved adjacent lung, above tumor.

V shed 7 bases and J 2 bases; nucleotides not matched to a gene: 4. Germline V gene data show CDR1 as SGHAT and CDR2 as FQNNGV. The CDR3 contains 15 residues. Data came from immunoSEQ multiplex PCR; TCRdb stores just in-frame clones and leaves some out. The table shows approximately 23,000 clones, with around 90% occurring only once. The rearrangement joins TRBV11-2 to TRBJ2-1; TRBD2 matches at 11 bases. The material was peripheral blood, obtained before any cancer treatment. The source of this sequence is a male donor aged 60 or over with stage I lung adenocarcinoma. The CDR3 DNA reads TGTGCCAGCACCCTACTAGCGGGAGCCTACAATGAGCAGTTCTTC. Amino acids: CASTLLAGAYNEQFF.